A selection of T cell receptor beta chains follows, all from one sample in a study of blood T cell repertoires in COVID-19. Sequencing was performed with immunoSEQ multiplex PCR; in TCRdb, only in-frame clones are kept and a portion is missing. Among about 180,000 clones listed, roughly nine tenths were seen once. Sequenced input: peripheral blood. The receptor set was obtained from a man younger than 30 who had recovered from COVID-19. The CDR3 runs from the conserved cysteine through the conserved F or W. The D gene is left open where the match is weak. Part of the rows lack a size; the others show once, few, many or a class for expanded clones.

CDR3 protein: CASSKEGRSYEQYF; CDR3 DNA: TGTGCCAGCAGCAAAGAGGGGAGGTCCTACGAGCAGTACTTC; clone size: .; V gene: TRBV21-1; J gene: TRBJ2-7; D gene: .
CDR3 protein: CASSSGPPQVHLQHF; CDR3 DNA: TGTGCCAGTAGTTCAGGGCCGCCGCAAGTTCATTTACAGCATTTT; clone size: .; V gene: TRBV19; J gene: TRBJ1-5; D gene: .
CDR3 protein: CASSLAGVSYEQYF; CDR3 DNA: TGTGCCAGCAGCTTGGCCGGGGTTTCCTACGAGCAGTACTTC; clone size: .; V gene: TRBV5-6; J gene: TRBJ2-7; D gene: .
CDR3 protein: CASSQDLSGPPSYEQYF; CDR3 DNA: TGCGCCAGCAGCCAAGATCTTTCAGGGCCCCCCTCCTACGAGCAGTACTTC; clone size: .; V gene: TRBV4-1; J gene: TRBJ2-7; D gene: .
CDR3 protein: CASSLFGTGNRNEQFF; CDR3 DNA: TGTGCCAGCAGTTTATTCGGGACAGGGAATAGGAATGAGCAGTTCTTC; clone size: few; V gene: TRBV27; J gene: TRBJ2-1; D gene: TRBD1
CDR3 protein: CAISSRERSGQETQYF; CDR3 DNA: TGTGCCATCAGTAGCCGGGAGCGAAGCGGGCAAGAGACCCAGTACTTC; clone size: .; V gene: TRBV10-3; J gene: TRBJ2-5; D gene: .
CDR3 protein: CSATLATAFF; CDR3 DNA: TGCAGTGCTACGCTCGCTACAGCTTTCTTT; clone size: once; V gene: TRBV20-1; J gene: TRBJ1-1; D gene: .
CDR3 protein: CASSVGGSSYEQYF; CDR3 DNA: TGTGCCAGCAGCGTAGGCGGGAGTAGTTACGAGCAGTACTTC; clone size: .; V gene: TRBV9; J gene: TRBJ2-7; D gene: TRBD2
CDR3 protein: CASSPSGGVYGYTF; CDR3 DNA: TGTGCCAGCAGCCCTAGCGGGGGAGTCTATGGCTACACCTTC; clone size: .; V gene: TRBV6-2/TRBV6-3; J gene: TRBJ1-2; D gene: .
CDR3 protein: CASSQDRTDATNEKLFF; CDR3 DNA: TGTGCCAGCAGCCAAGATAGGACAGACGCAACTAATGAAAAACTGTTTTTT; clone size: few; V gene: TRBV3-1/TRBV3-2; J gene: TRBJ1-4; D gene: .
CDR3 protein: CASRGHLIDNSPLHF; CDR3 DNA: TGTGCCAGCAGGGGACATTTGATAGATAATTCACCCCTCCACTTT; clone size: .; V gene: TRBV11-2; J gene: TRBJ1-6; D gene: .
CDR3 protein: CASSIGDRGDNEQFF; CDR3 DNA: TGTGCCAGTAGTATAGGCGACAGGGGAGACAATGAGCAGTTCTTC; clone size: .; V gene: TRBV19; J gene: TRBJ2-1; D gene: TRBD1
CDR3 protein: CASRGTDTPLSLAFF; CDR3 DNA: TGTGCCAGCAGAGGGACAGATACACCGCTATCTCTAGCCTTCTTT; clone size: .; V gene: TRBV2; J gene: TRBJ1-1; D gene: TRBD1
CDR3 protein: CASSSARRNEQFF; CDR3 DNA: TGTGCCAGCAGCTCCGCTAGACGGAATGAGCAGTTCTTC; clone size: .; V gene: TRBV7-2; J gene: TRBJ2-1; D gene: .
CDR3 protein: CASSFGGLADTQYF; CDR3 DNA: TGTGCCAGCAGTTTTGGGGGCCTGGCAGATACGCAGTATTTT; clone size: .; V gene: TRBV27; J gene: TRBJ2-3; D gene: .
CDR3 protein: CATLDGLATRNEQFF; CDR3 DNA: TGTGCCACCCTAGATGGACTAGCGACTCGGAATGAGCAGTTCTTC; clone size: .; V gene: TRBV24-1; J gene: TRBJ2-1; D gene: TRBD2
CDR3 protein: CASRLTGGSNQPQHF; CDR3 DNA: TGCGCCAGCAGACTGACAGGGGGTAGCAATCAGCCCCAGCATTTT; clone size: .; V gene: TRBV4-1; J gene: TRBJ1-5; D gene: TRBD1
CDR3 protein: CSVGVSGQENEKLFF; CDR3 DNA: TGCAGCGTTGGTGTTTCTGGTCAGGAAAATGAAAAACTGTTTTTT; clone size: .; V gene: TRBV29-1; J gene: TRBJ1-4; D gene: .
CDR3 protein: CASSDPLAGGTRETQYF; CDR3 DNA: TGTGCCAGCAGTGACCCCCTAGCGGGAGGAACCAGAGAGACCCAGTACTTC; clone size: .; V gene: TRBV25-1; J gene: TRBJ2-5; D gene: TRBD2
CDR3 protein: CASSAQGADPYNEQFF; CDR3 DNA: TGTGCCAGTAGTGCCCAGGGGGCGGACCCCTACAATGAGCAGTTCTTC; clone size: .; V gene: TRBV19; J gene: TRBJ2-1; D gene: TRBD1
CDR3 protein: CASSFLGGNTEAFF; CDR3 DNA: TGCGCCAGCAGCTTTCTGGGGGGGAACACTGAAGCTTTCTTT; clone size: .; V gene: TRBV5-1; J gene: TRBJ1-1; D gene: .
CDR3 protein: CASSLTAGGPVGNEQFF; CDR3 DNA: TGTGCCAGCAGTTTAACAGCGGGAGGGCCAGTTGGCAATGAGCAGTTCTTC; clone size: .; V gene: TRBV27; J gene: TRBJ2-1; D gene: TRBD2
CDR3 protein: CASSVGREVGNEQFF; CDR3 DNA: TGTGCCAGCAGCGTAGGGCGGGAGGTTGGGAATGAGCAGTTCTTC; clone size: .; V gene: TRBV9; J gene: TRBJ2-1; D gene: TRBD2
CDR3 protein: CASSQGGLAGGQETQYF; CDR3 DNA: TGCGCCAGCAGCCAGGGGGGACTAGCGGGCGGGCAAGAGACCCAGTACTTC; clone size: .; V gene: TRBV4-3; J gene: TRBJ2-5; D gene: TRBD2
CDR3 protein: CASSPLTGGFTGANVLTF; CDR3 DNA: TGTGCCAGCAGCCCTCTGACAGGGGGCTTTACTGGGGCCAACGTCCTGACTTTC; clone size: .; V gene: TRBV7-6; J gene: TRBJ2-6; D gene: TRBD1
CDR3 protein: CASSGDRNYGYTF; CDR3 DNA: TGTGCCAGCAGTGGGGACAGAAACTATGGCTACACCTTC; clone size: many; V gene: TRBV6-4; J gene: TRBJ1-2; D gene: TRBD1
CDR3 protein: CASTTYLTGFHASNTGELFF; CDR3 DNA: TGTGCCAGCACTACCTATCTCACGGGATTCCACGCCTCTAACACCGGGGAGCTGTTTTTT; clone size: .; V gene: TRBV28; J gene: TRBJ2-2; D gene: .
CDR3 protein: CASSQDRGTDYEQYF; CDR3 DNA: TGCGCCAGCAGCCAAGACAGGGGCACGGACTACGAGCAGTACTTC; clone size: .; V gene: TRBV4-3; J gene: TRBJ2-7; D gene: .
CDR3 protein: CASSPSQGAVSNTEAFF; CDR3 DNA: TGTGCCAGCTCACCATCACAAGGGGCAGTAAGTAACACTGAAGCTTTCTTT; clone size: .; V gene: TRBV18; J gene: TRBJ1-1; D gene: .
CDR3 protein: CASSQDQGRVSATNEKLFF; CDR3 DNA: TGTGCCAGCAGCCAAGATCAGGGTCGGGTATCCGCAACTAATGAAAAACTGTTTTTT; clone size: .; V gene: TRBV4-2; J gene: TRBJ1-4; D gene: .
CDR3 protein: CASSYYGDTYEQYF; CDR3 DNA: TGTGCCAGCAGTTACTACGGGGATACCTACGAGCAGTACTTC; clone size: .; V gene: TRBV6-2/TRBV6-3; J gene: TRBJ2-7; D gene: .
CDR3 protein: CARLQGGEKLFF; CDR3 DNA: TGTGCCCGACTACAGGGGGGCGAAAAACTGTTTTTT; clone size: .; V gene: TRBV19; J gene: TRBJ1-4; D gene: TRBD1
CDR3 protein: CASSRGTANTGELFF; CDR3 DNA: TGTGCCAGCAGCCGAGGGACAGCGAACACCGGGGAGCTGTTTTTT; clone size: .; V gene: TRBV11-2; J gene: TRBJ2-2; D gene: TRBD1
CDR3 protein: CASRSTGENPYEQYF; CDR3 DNA: TGTGCCAGCAGATCGACAGGGGAGAACCCCTACGAGCAGTACTTC; clone size: .; V gene: TRBV3-1/TRBV3-2; J gene: TRBJ2-7; D gene: TRBD1
CDR3 protein: CASRFSSTGELFF; CDR3 DNA: TGTGCCAGCAGATTTAGTTCCACCGGGGAGCTGTTTTTT; clone size: .; V gene: TRBV6-4; J gene: TRBJ2-2; D gene: .
CDR3 protein: CASSSPNSGLHGYTF; CDR3 DNA: TGCGCCAGCAGTTCACCGAATAGCGGCCTTCATGGCTACACCTTC; clone size: once; V gene: TRBV5-1; J gene: TRBJ1-2; D gene: .
CDR3 protein: CASRESGTSGGWFF; CDR3 DNA: TGTGCCAGCAGAGAGTCCGGGACTAGCGGGGGTTGGTTCTTC; clone size: many; V gene: TRBV6-5; J gene: TRBJ2-1; D gene: TRBD2
CDR3 protein: CASISDRVGTGELFF; CDR3 DNA: TGTGCCAGCATCTCGGACAGGGTGGGGACCGGGGAGCTGTTTTTT; clone size: few; V gene: TRBV6-5; J gene: TRBJ2-2; D gene: TRBD1
CDR3 protein: CASSSPGQVHNEQFF; CDR3 DNA: TGTGCCAGCAGCTCGCCGGGACAGGTCCACAATGAGCAGTTCTTC; clone size: .; V gene: TRBV11-2; J gene: TRBJ2-1; D gene: TRBD1
CDR3 protein: CAWAQGYNEQFF; CDR3 DNA: TGTGCCTGGGCACAGGGATACAATGAGCAGTTCTTC; clone size: .; V gene: TRBV30; J gene: TRBJ2-1; D gene: .
CDR3 protein: CASSPRGTENEKLFF; CDR3 DNA: TGTGCCAGCAGTCCCCGCGGGACAGAAAATGAAAAACTGTTTTTT; clone size: .; V gene: TRBV2; J gene: TRBJ1-4; D gene: TRBD1
CDR3 protein: CASSLGGDRVTGELFF; CDR3 DNA: TGTGCCAGCAGCTTAGGGGGGGACAGGGTAACCGGGGAGCTGTTTTTT; clone size: .; V gene: TRBV11-2; J gene: TRBJ2-2; D gene: TRBD1
CDR3 protein: CASSFGTDTDTQYF; CDR3 DNA: TGTGCCAGCAGTTTCGGGACAGACACAGATACGCAGTATTTT; clone size: .; V gene: TRBV28; J gene: TRBJ2-3; D gene: TRBD1
CDR3 protein: CASSSGGLGGWTEAFF; CDR3 DNA: TGTGCCAGCAGTTCCGGGGGGTTGGGGGGGTGGACTGAAGCTTTCTTT; clone size: .; V gene: TRBV28; J gene: TRBJ1-1; D gene: .
CDR3 protein: CASSFLAVANTGELFF; CDR3 DNA: TGTGCCAGCAGCTTCTTAGCGGTCGCGAACACCGGGGAGCTGTTTTTT; clone size: .; V gene: TRBV7-6; J gene: TRBJ2-2; D gene: .
CDR3 protein: CASSREADRLYGYTF; CDR3 DNA: TGTGCCAGCAGCCGTGAAGCGGACAGGCTGTATGGCTACACCTTC; clone size: .; V gene: TRBV7-9; J gene: TRBJ1-2; D gene: TRBD1
CDR3 protein: CASSFQAGTYEQYF; CDR3 DNA: TGCGCCAGCAGCTTCCAAGCGGGTACCTACGAGCAGTACTTC; clone size: .; V gene: TRBV5-1; J gene: TRBJ2-7; D gene: .
CDR3 protein: CASSRDKPNTGELFF; CDR3 DNA: TGTGCCAGCAGCCGGGACAAGCCGAACACCGGGGAGCTGTTTTTT; clone size: .; V gene: TRBV7-2; J gene: TRBJ2-2; D gene: .
CDR3 protein: CASSQSTGTPVGANVLTF; CDR3 DNA: TGCGCCAGCAGTCAATCGACAGGGACGCCTGTTGGGGCCAACGTCCTGACTTTC; clone size: .; V gene: TRBV23-1; J gene: TRBJ2-6; D gene: TRBD1